This entry lists 19 T cell receptor beta chains sequenced from one sample in a study of blood T cell repertoires in COVID-19. TCRdb's copy holds only in-frame clones and misses some; the assay was immunoSEQ multiplex PCR. The repertoire holds fewer than 150,000 clones, with about 86% as singletons. Material: peripheral blood. The receptors were sampled from a human donor in a cohort sampled during active COVID-19.

This clone was counted once. This chain links TRBV18 with TRBJ1-2; TRBD1 is a possible D gene (6 bases). This CDR3 contains 17 residues. Trimming removed 1 base from V and 8 bases from J, with 23 bases in between. CDR1 and CDR2 (germline): KGHSH, LQKENI. This CDR3 is CASSPQSGTPKLRGYTF. The CDR3 bases are TGTGCCAGCTCACCACAGTCCGGGACACCTAAATTGCGGGGCTACACCTTC.

The chain combines TRBV19 with TRBJ2-7, with 14 bases matching TRBD2. The germline V gene has CDR1 LNHDA and CDR2 SQIVND (reference sequence). Trimming removed 0 bases from V and 0 bases from J; junction bases left unmatched: 10. The CDR3 is 20 amino acids. The CDR3 sequence: CASSIDSGTSGGGRSYEQYF. CDR3 DNA: TGTGCCAGTAGTATAGATTCCGGGACTAGCGGGGGAGGCCGCTCCTACGAGCAGTACTTC.

This clone was counted once. The V and J genes are TRBV29-1 and TRBJ1-2; maybe TRBD1 (6 bases). The CDR3 length is 12 residues. Trimming pared 7 bases from V and 2 bases from J, leaving 11 bases between. The V gene's germline CDR1 is SQVTM and CDR2 ANQGSEA. The DNA for the CDR3 is TGCAGCGACCGCGACAGGAACTATGGCTACACCTTC. Translating it yields CSDRDRNYGYTF.

V gene TRBV6-5 combines with J gene TRBJ1-3; 10 bases align to TRBD1. This CDR3 is 13 amino acids long. Germline loops: CDR1 MNHEY, CDR2 SVGAGI. Germline trimming cut 8 bases from V and 8 bases from J; bases unmatched to any gene: 6. CDR3 bases: TGTGCCAGCTTTAGGACAGGGGGAGACACCATATATTTT. It codes for CASFRTGGDTIYF.

This clone was seen ten or more times. J is TRBJ2-5 and V is TRBV19; 7 positions agree with TRBD2. Unmatched junction bases numbered 10, after V lost 4 bases and J lost 5 bases. The CDR3 length is 15 residues. Germline assignment: CDR1 LNHDA and CDR2 SQIVND (reference sequence). As DNA, the CDR3 is TGTGCCAGTAGTAAGAGCGGGGTGGGACTTGAGACCCAGTACTTC. Residues: CASSKSGVGLETQYF.

The genes are TRBV4-1 and TRBJ1-5; possible D gene TRBD1, 5 bases. V lost 3 bases and J lost 4, with 10 bases in between. CDR1 and CDR2 (germline): MGHRA, YSYEKL. The CDR3 sequence is 14 residues long. DNA of the CDR3: TGCGCCAGCAGCCAGGTCGGGGGTAATCAGCCCCAGCATTTT. Its protein is CASSQVGGNQPQHF.

This clone has just one count. The sample holds other DNA sequences that translate to the same CDR3. This chain joins TRBV11-3 and TRBJ2-2, with TRBD2 as a possible D gene (5 bases). CDR1 is SGHNT and CDR2 is YENEEA in the germline V gene. The CDR3 has 14 amino acids. V lost 1 base and J lost 4, with 7 bases in between. As DNA, the CDR3 is TGTGCCAGCAGCTTAGTTCGGGGCACCGGGGAGCTGTTTTTT. Protein: CASSLVRGTGELFF.

The chain recombines TRBV3-1 (or the pseudogene TRBV3-2) with TRBJ2-2; tentatively, D is TRBD1 (5 bases). V was cut by 4 bases and J by 4 bases, with 16 bases left in between. The germline gives CDR1 LGHDT, CDR2 YNNKEL (reference sequence). This CDR3 spans 16 amino acids. The CDR3 is CASSPPGHSATGELFF. The CDR3 DNA is TGTGCCAGCAGCCCCCCCGGACATTCCGCCACCGGGGAGCTGTTTTTT.

J is TRBJ1-6 and V is TRBV28; TRBD1 aligns across 8 bases. Trimming cost V 6 bases and J 6 bases; bases outside gene matches: 1. This CDR3 spans 13 amino acids. The germline V gene encodes CDR1 MDHEN and CDR2 SYDVKM. This CDR3 reads CASSQGANSPLHF. CDR3 DNA sequence: TGTGCCAGCAGCCAGGGGGCTAATTCACCCCTCCACTTT.

The V call is TRBV7-9, the J call TRBJ1-4, with D possibly TRBD1 on 5 matching bases. Trimming took 5 bases from V and 0 from J, leaving 13 bases between them. Per the germline V gene, CDR1 is SEHNR and CDR2 is FQNEAQ (reference sequence). The CDR3 extends over 16 amino acids. DNA for the CDR3: TGTGCCAGCAGCACAGGACGGGGGGCAACTAATGAAAAACTGTTTTTT. It yields the protein CASSTGRGATNEKLFF.

The chain is built from TRBV3-1 (or the pseudogene TRBV3-2) and TRBJ2-7; 8 nucleotides agree with TRBD1. The CDR3 contains 14 residues. Looked up from germline, CDR1 is LGHDT and CDR2 is YNNKEL (reference sequence). J lost 5 bases, V lost 6 bases, and 9 bases had no gene match. The CDR3 sequence is CASRLGQGINEQYF. The CDR3 DNA follows: TGTGCCAGCAGATTAGGACAGGGTATCAACGAGCAGTACTTC.

CDR3 bases: TGTGCCAGCAGCGGAGGGGACAGGGGTAAAACTAATGAAAAACTGTTTTTT. Its translation: CASSGGDRGKTNEKLFF. The rearrangement uses TRBV9 and TRBJ1-4; 10 bases agree with TRBD1. V lost 3 bases, J lost 1 base, and 6 bases stayed unmatched. This CDR3 has 17 amino acids. The germline V gene has CDR1 SGDLS and CDR2 YYNGEE.

As DNA, the CDR3 is TGTGCCAGCAGTAGAGCCCTAGGACAGGGCAATCAGCCCCAGCATTTT. It is translated as CASSRALGQGNQPQHF. V is TRBV27 and J is TRBJ1-5; 7 bases agree with TRBD1. The J segment lost 2 bases and the V segment lost 5 bases, leaving 9 bases of the junction unmatched. Germline V gene sequence: CDR1 MNHEY, CDR2 SMNVEV (reference sequence). The CDR3 has 16 residues.

The genes are TRBV3-1 (or the pseudogene TRBV3-2) and TRBJ2-3, with 10 bases that match TRBD2. This CDR3 spans 15 amino acids. Germline V CDR1 and CDR2: LGHDT, YNNKEL (reference sequence). V gave up 4 bases and J gave up 6 bases; unmatched junction bases: 7. CDR3 loop: CASSLNSGGTDTQYF. CDR3 DNA: TGTGCCAGCAGCCTCAATAGCGGGGGGACTGATACGCAGTATTTT.

This clone came up a few times. The chain links TRBV11-2 to TRBJ2-3; 7 nucleotides match TRBD2. The CDR3 has 14 amino acids. Germline V lookup: CDR1 SGHAT, CDR2 FQNNGV. V was pared by 6 bases and J by 2 bases, with 5 bases of the junction left unmatched. CDR3 DNA: TGTGCCAGCAGACCGGCGGGAGACACAGATACGCAGTATTTT. Translating gives CASRPAGDTDTQYF. Combining the CDR3 with reference TRBV11-2 and TRBJ2-3 gives the whole variable domain EAGVAQSPRYKIIEKRQSVAFWCNPISGHATLYWYQQILGQGPKLLIQFQNNGVVDDSQLPKDRFSAERLKGVDSTLKIQPAKLEDSAVYLCASRPAGDTDTQYFGPGTRLTVL.

The chain uses TRBV2 and TRBJ2-1; 10 bases agree with TRBD2. In germline, CDR1 is SNHLY, CDR2 FYNNEI. This CDR3 is built from 13 residues. With 8 bases clipped from V and 5 bases from J, the junction kept 3 bases outside the gene matches. This CDR3 reads CASGLAEHNEQFF. The CDR3 DNA reads as TGTGCCAGCGGACTAGCGGAACACAATGAGCAGTTCTTC.

V and J are TRBV6-5 and TRBJ2-7; 7 nucleotides align to TRBD1. Germline assignment: CDR1 MNHEY and CDR2 SVGAGI. This CDR3 contains 15 residues. J lost 3 bases, V lost 7 bases, and 12 bases had no gene match. CDR3 protein: CASTEFRTGNYEQYF. CDR3 bases: TGTGCCAGCACCGAGTTCCGGACAGGAAACTACGAGCAGTACTTC.

A few counts support this clone. The rearrangement uses TRBV6-1 and TRBJ2-7; 7 bases match TRBD1. V trimming: 3 bases; J trimming: 2 bases; junction bases outside the gene matches: 10. This CDR3 is 16 amino acids long. Germline-derived CDR1 and CDR2 are MNHNS and SASEGT. This CDR3 reads CASSERGRIPPYEQYF. CDR3 in DNA: TGTGCCAGCAGTGAGAGGGGGCGCATCCCTCCCTACGAGCAGTACTTC.

The V and J genes are TRBV7-6 and TRBJ1-1; D gene ambiguous. V lost 3 bases and J lost 7, with 15 bases in between. The CDR3 runs to 14 residues. Germline-derived CDR1 and CDR2 are SGHVS and FNYEAQ. The CDR3 region has the DNA TGTGCCAGCAGCTTCGCTCCGAGCCGGGATGAAGCTTTCTTT. This sequence encodes CASSFAPSRDEAFF.